A selection of T cell receptor beta chains follows, all from one sample in a study of OX40 agonist ivuxolimab in advanced cancers. Repertoires were generated with immunoSEQ multiplex PCR, while TCRdb's copy carries only in-frame clones and drops some. The table includes more than 80,000 clones, 75% to 95% detected once. This specimen was CD4+ or CD8+ T cells sorted from blood, taken in a trial of the OX40 agonist ivuxolimab. These receptors all stem from an adult with an advanced solid tumor such as melanoma, head and neck, liver or kidney cancer. Both conserved end residues are part of each CDR3. Fields, in order: D gene, J gene, V gene, clone size, CDR3 length, CDR3 DNA, CDR3 protein. The D gene is left open where the match is weak. Size is stated for part of the rows, as once, few or many counts, or as a class when the clone is expanded.

>NA|TRBJ2-5|TRBV27|NA|10
TGTGCCACGTATGGAGAGACCCAGTACTTC
CATYGETQYF
>NA|TRBJ1-1|TRBV9|NA|14
TGTGCCAGCAGCGTAACAGGGACCAACACTGAAGCTTTCTTT
CASSVTGTNTEAFF
>NA|TRBJ2-1|TRBV28|NA|17
TGTGCCAGCAGTTTAGGCCGGGGGCCCCACCTCTACAATGAGCAGTTCTTC
CASSLGRGPHLYNEQFF
>NA|TRBJ2-7|TRBV7-2|NA|15
TGTGCCAGCAGCTTAGGGAGGGGACTGCCGATCGAGCAGTACTTC
CASSLGRGLPIEQYF
>NA|TRBJ2-4|TRBV28|NA|15
TGTGCCAGCAGCCCGAACAGGTTAGCCAAAAACATTCAGTACTTC
CASSPNRLAKNIQYF
>TRBD1|TRBJ2-2|TRBV4-1|NA|16
TGCGCCAGCAGACGTGACAGGGAGCCTAGTCCCGGGGAGCTGTTTTTT
CASRRDREPSPGELFF
>NA|TRBJ2-3|TRBV2|few|15
TGTGCCAGCAGGGTGACTAGTTCCCGCACAGATACGCAGTATTTT
CASRVTSSRTDTQYF
>TRBD1|TRBJ2-5|TRBV19|NA|14
TGTGCCAGTAGTACGACAGGGCTCCTGAAGACCCAGTACTTC
CASSTTGLLKTQYF
>NA|TRBJ2-1|TRBV10-3|NA|13
TGTGCCATCTCCGGGCCGGGAGATAATGAGCAGTTCTTC
CAISGPGDNEQFF
>NA|TRBJ1-2|TRBV19|NA|16
TGTGCCAGTAGTATAGATGAAGGTTCCTGGAAGGATGGCTACACCTTC
CASSIDEGSWKDGYTF
>NA|TRBJ1-1|TRBV6-4|NA|14
TGTGCCAGCAGGGTCGATGCCCCTTCCACTGAAGCTTTCTTT
CASRVDAPSTEAFF
>TRBD1|TRBJ2-7|TRBV28|NA|15
TGTGCCAGCAGTTTCCCCCGGACAGGGTTTTACGAGCAGTACTTC
CASSFPRTGFYEQYF
>NA|TRBJ2-2|TRBV11-2|NA|18
TGTGCCAGCAGCTTAGTGTCTTTCCAAGGGGGACTCACCGGGGAGCTGTTTTTT
CASSLVSFQGGLTGELFF
>NA|TRBJ2-7|TRBV10-2|NA|15
TGCGCCAGCAGTGAGTCACCGGCGACCTCCTACGAGCAGTACTTC
CASSESPATSYEQYF
>TRBD2|TRBJ2-3|TRBV14|NA|14
TGTGCCAGCAGCCATCTAGCGGGAGGGCAGACGCAGTATTTT
CASSHLAGGQTQYF
>NA|TRBJ2-5|TRBV11-3|NA|14
TGTGCCAGCAGCTTAGGTGGAGGCCAAGAGACCCAGTACTTC
CASSLGGGQETQYF
>TRBD1|TRBJ1-1|TRBV6-5|NA|13
TGTGCCAGCAGCGACGACAGGGTTGCCGAAGCTTTCTTT
CASSDDRVAEAFF
>NA|TRBJ2-2|TRBV10-3|NA|12
TGTGCCATCAGTGAGGACGTCGGGGAGCTGTTTTTT
CAISEDVGELFF
>NA|TRBJ2-3|TRBV2|few|16
TGTGCCAGCACTGAGCTTTCGGGTGCTAGCACAGATACGCAGTATTTT
CASTELSGASTDTQYF
>NA|TRBJ1-1|TRBV7-2|NA|15
TGTGCCAGCAGCTTAGTCGCAGGGTCGAACACTGAAGCTTTCTTT
CASSLVAGSNTEAFF
>NA|TRBJ1-2|TRBV18|NA|14
TGTGCCAGCTCACCACTGACAGGTCCTTATGGCTACACCTTC
CASSPLTGPYGYTF
>NA|TRBJ2-6|TRBV10-3|NA|14
TGTGCCATCAGTCCGGGGGAGGGGGCCAACGTCCTGACTTTC
CAISPGEGANVLTF
>TRBD1|TRBJ1-4|TRBV6-1|NA|13
TGTGCCAGCAGTTATAACAGGGGAGAAAAACTGTTTTTT
CASSYNRGEKLFF
>NA|TRBJ2-3|TRBV7-8|NA|14
TGTGCCAGCAGCTTAGCAACAGGAGCAGATACGCAGTATTTT
CASSLATGADTQYF
>TRBD1|TRBJ2-1|TRBV5-1|NA|15
TGCGCCAGCAGCTTGGGGGACAGGGTCCACAATGAGCAGTTCTTC
CASSLGDRVHNEQFF
>TRBD2|TRBJ2-7|TRBV5-1|NA|14
TGCGCCAGCAGCCCCGGGACTAGCTCCTACGAGCAGTACTTC
CASSPGTSSYEQYF
>TRBD1|TRBJ1-5|TRBV7-9|medium-sized|15
TGTGCCAGCAGCTTAGCCGGGACAGGCAATCAGCCCCAGCATTTT
CASSLAGTGNQPQHF
>NA|TRBJ2-7|TRBV5-1|NA|13
TGCGCCAGCAGCCCGGGGACTTACTACGAGCAGTACTTC
CASSPGTYYEQYF
>TRBD1|TRBJ1-1|TRBV5-6|NA|14
TGTGCCAGCACCACTACAGGGGCTAACACTGAAGCTTTCTTT
CASTTTGANTEAFF
>TRBD1|TRBJ2-7|TRBV5-6|NA|14
TGTGCCAGCAGCTGGGGACAGGGCCCCTACGAGCAGTACTTC
CASSWGQGPYEQYF
>TRBD2|TRBJ2-3|TRBV6-5|once|14
TGTGCCAGCAGGTTAACTAGCGGGACAGATACGCAGTATTTT
CASRLTSGTDTQYF
>NA|TRBJ1-5|TRBV2|once|17
TGTGCCAGCAGTGAAGCGCTTGGGGGTCGATCCAATCAGCCCCAGCATTTT
CASSEALGGRSNQPQHF
>TRBD2|TRBJ2-1|TRBV2|NA|16
TGTGCCAGCAGTGCCCAAGGGCGGGAGGGATTAGATGAGCAGTTCTTC
CASSAQGREGLDEQFF
>TRBD1|TRBJ2-7|TRBV15|NA|14
TGTGCCACCAGCACCGGACAGGATGCCTACGAGCAGTACTTC
CATSTGQDAYEQYF
>NA|TRBJ2-7|TRBV13|NA|17
TGTGCCAGCAGCACCTTTCGCCTAGACGTAGGGTTCCACGAGCAGTACTTC
CASSTFRLDVGFHEQYF
>NA|TRBJ2-5|TRBV18|once|16
TGTGCCAGCTCACCACCACAGGGAGGGGGCAGGCAGACCCAGTACTTC
CASSPPQGGGRQTQYF
>TRBD1|TRBJ2-7|TRBV6-5|NA|14
TGTGCCAGCAGGTTAGGACAGGGAAACTACGAGCAGTACTTC
CASRLGQGNYEQYF
>TRBD1|TRBJ2-7|TRBV6-1|NA|14
TGTGCCAGCCACACAGGGGCGCCCTCCTACGAGCAGTACTTC
CASHTGAPSYEQYF
>NA|TRBJ1-2|TRBV7-2|NA|16
TGTGCCAGCAGCCCCGCGGCGGTCTCCCCTGTCACTGGCTACACCTTC
CASSPAAVSPVTGYTF
>TRBD1|TRBJ2-2|TRBV9|NA|15
TGTGCCAGCAGCGCGGGACAGGGGGCGCCCGGGGAGCTGTTTTTT
CASSAGQGAPGELFF
>NA|TRBJ1-1|TRBV28|few|16
TGTGCCAGCAGTTTGGGGCGGGGGCAGGCGAGGGCTGAAGCTTTCTTT
CASSLGRGQARAEAFF
>NA|TRBJ2-3|TRBV30|NA|13
TGTGCCTGGAGTCCTGGTAGCACGGATACGCAGTATTTT
CAWSPGSTDTQYF
>NA|TRBJ2-7|TRBV25-1|NA|12
TGTGCCAGCAGTGGGAACAGTTACGAGCAGTACTTC
CASSGNSYEQYF
>NA|TRBJ2-7|TRBV7-3|NA|14
TGTGCCAGCAGCACCCCCTCGGGCTCCTACGAGCAGTACTTC
CASSTPSGSYEQYF
>NA|TRBJ2-3|TRBV9|NA|15
TGTGCCAGCAGCCCCCACCCCCTAGGCACAGATACGCAGTATTTT
CASSPHPLGTDTQYF
>TRBD1|TRBJ1-1|TRBV6-5|NA|16
TGTGCCAGCAGTTACTCTATGGGACAGGGGAGCACTGAAGCTTTCTTT
CASSYSMGQGSTEAFF
>TRBD1|TRBJ1-2|TRBV5-4|NA|15
TGTGCCAGCAGCCCTCCGACAGGGACTAACTATGGCTACACCTTC
CASSPPTGTNYGYTF
>NA|TRBJ1-4|TRBV19|NA|13
TGTGCCAGTGTCGGGGGATTGAACGAAAAACTGTTTTTT
CASVGGLNEKLFF
>TRBD1|TRBJ1-2|TRBV5-1|NA|12
TGCGCCAGCAGCCCGGACAGGGATGGCTACACCTTC
CASSPDRDGYTF
>NA|TRBJ2-7|TRBV6-5|NA|15
TGTGCCAGCAGTTACACTTATCCCCTCTCCTACGAGCAGTACTTC
CASSYTYPLSYEQYF
>NA|TRBJ2-5|TRBV25-1|few|11
TGTGCCAGCAGTGAAGGTGGGACCCAGTACTTC
CASSEGGTQYF
>TRBD2|TRBJ2-3|TRBV14|once|18
TGTGCCAGCAGCCACAGCGGGAGGGAATCACCGGCTGCAGATACGCAGTATTTT
CASSHSGRESPAADTQYF
>TRBD1|TRBJ1-2|TRBV5-1|NA|14
TGCGCCAGCAGCTACGGAGGGACAGGGGGCTCATACACCTTC
CASSYGGTGGSYTF
>TRBD1|TRBJ2-7|TRBV27|NA|15
TGTGCCAGCAGTTCAAGACAGGGCGGTTACTACGAGCAGTACTTC
CASSSRQGGYYEQYF
>NA|TRBJ2-5|TRBV19|NA|14
TGTGCCAGTAGTCCATATTTGGACCAAGAGACCCAGTACTTC
CASSPYLDQETQYF
>NA|TRBJ1-2|TRBV6-1|NA|14
TGTGCCAGCTGTCTTCAGGGGCCGCCATATGGCTACACCTTC
CASCLQGPPYGYTF
>NA|TRBJ2-7|TRBV28|NA|12
TGTGCCAGCGAAGGGAACTCCTACGAGCAGTACTTC
CASEGNSYEQYF
>TRBD2|TRBJ2-1|TRBV6-5|NA|15
TGTGCCAGCAGTTACGTTGCGGGAGGGCCCGATGAGCAGTTCTTC
CASSYVAGGPDEQFF